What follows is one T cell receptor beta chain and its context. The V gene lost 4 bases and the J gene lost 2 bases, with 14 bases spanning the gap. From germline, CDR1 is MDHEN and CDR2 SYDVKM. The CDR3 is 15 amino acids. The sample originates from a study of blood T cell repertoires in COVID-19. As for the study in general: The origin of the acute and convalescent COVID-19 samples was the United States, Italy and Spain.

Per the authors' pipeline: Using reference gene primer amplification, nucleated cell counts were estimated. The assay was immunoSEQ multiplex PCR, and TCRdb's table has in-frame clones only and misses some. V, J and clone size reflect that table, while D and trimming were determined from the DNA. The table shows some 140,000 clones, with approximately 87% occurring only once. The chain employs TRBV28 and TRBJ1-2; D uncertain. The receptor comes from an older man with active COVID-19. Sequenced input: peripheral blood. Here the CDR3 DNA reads TGTGCCAGCAGTTCTTCCGGGAGCCAAAACTATGGCTACACCTTC. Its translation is CASSSSGSQNYGYTF.